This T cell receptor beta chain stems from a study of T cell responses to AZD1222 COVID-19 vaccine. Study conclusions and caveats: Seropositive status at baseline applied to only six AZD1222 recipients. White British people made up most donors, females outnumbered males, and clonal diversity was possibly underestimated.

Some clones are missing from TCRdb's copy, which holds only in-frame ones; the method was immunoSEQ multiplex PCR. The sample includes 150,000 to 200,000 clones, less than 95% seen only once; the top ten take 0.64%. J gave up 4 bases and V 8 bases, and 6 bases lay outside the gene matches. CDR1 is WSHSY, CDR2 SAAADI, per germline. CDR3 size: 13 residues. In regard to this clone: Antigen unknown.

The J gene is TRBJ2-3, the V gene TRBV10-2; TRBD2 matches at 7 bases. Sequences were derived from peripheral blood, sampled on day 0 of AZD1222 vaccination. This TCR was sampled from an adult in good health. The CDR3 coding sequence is TGCGCCAGCGAGGGAGGGGTGGCAGATACGCAGTATTTT. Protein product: CASEGGVADTQYF.